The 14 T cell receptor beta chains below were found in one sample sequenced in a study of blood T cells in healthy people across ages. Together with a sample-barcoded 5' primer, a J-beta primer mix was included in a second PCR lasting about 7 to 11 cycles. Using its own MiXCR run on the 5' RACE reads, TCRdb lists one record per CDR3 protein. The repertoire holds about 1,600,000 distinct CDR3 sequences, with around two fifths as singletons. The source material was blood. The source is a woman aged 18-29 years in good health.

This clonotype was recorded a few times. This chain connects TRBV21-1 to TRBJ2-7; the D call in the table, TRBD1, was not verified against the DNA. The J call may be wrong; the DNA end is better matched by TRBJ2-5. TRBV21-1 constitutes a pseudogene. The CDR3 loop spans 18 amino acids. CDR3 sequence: CASSKAGRAGGGQETQYF. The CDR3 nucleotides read TGTGCCAGCAGCAAAGCCGGTAGGGCAGGGGGCGGTCAAGAGACCCAGTACTTC.

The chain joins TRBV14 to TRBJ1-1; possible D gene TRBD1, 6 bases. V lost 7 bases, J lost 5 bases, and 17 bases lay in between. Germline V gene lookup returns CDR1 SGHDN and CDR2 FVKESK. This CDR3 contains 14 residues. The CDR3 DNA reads TGTGCCAGCATCAATACAGGGAGGAGAACTGAAGCTTTCTTT. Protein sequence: CASINTGRRTEAFF. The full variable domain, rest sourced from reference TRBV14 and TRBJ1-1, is EAGVTQFPSHSVIEKGQTVTLRCDPISGHDNLYWYRRVMGKEIKFLLHFVKESKQDESGMPNNRFLAERTGGTYSTLKVQPAELEDSGVYFCASINTGRRTEAFFGQGTRLTVV.

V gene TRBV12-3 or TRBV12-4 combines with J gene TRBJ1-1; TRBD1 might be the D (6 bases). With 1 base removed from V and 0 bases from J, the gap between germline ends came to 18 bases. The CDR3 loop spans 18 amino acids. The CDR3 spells CASSLEGRGLIMNTEAFF. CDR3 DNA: TGTGCCAGCAGTTTAGAAGGCAGGGGTCTAATTATGAACACTGAAGCTTTCTTT.

The DNA for the CDR3 is TGTGCCATCAAGGCGCTAGGCACAGATACGCAGTATTTT. Translating it yields CAIKALGTDTQYF. V and J are TRBV10-3 and TRBJ2-3; no clear D. CDR3 size: 13 residues. Germline assignment: CDR1 ENHRY and CDR2 SYGVKD. V was pared by 7 bases and J by 1 base, with 9 bases between.

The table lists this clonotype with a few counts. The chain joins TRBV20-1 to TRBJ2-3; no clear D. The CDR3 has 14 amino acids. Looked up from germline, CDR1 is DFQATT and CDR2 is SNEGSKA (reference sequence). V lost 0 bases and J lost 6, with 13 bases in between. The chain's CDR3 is CSARDGRTSDTQYF. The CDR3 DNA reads TGCAGTGCTAGAGACGGAAGAACCTCCGATACGCAGTATTTT.

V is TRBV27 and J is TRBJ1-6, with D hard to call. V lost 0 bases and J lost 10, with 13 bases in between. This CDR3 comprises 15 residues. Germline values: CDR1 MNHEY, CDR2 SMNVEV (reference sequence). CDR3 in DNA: TGTGCCAGCAGTTTATCGAATGGGGAGGAATCACCCCTCCACTTT. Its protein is CASSLSNGEESPLHF.

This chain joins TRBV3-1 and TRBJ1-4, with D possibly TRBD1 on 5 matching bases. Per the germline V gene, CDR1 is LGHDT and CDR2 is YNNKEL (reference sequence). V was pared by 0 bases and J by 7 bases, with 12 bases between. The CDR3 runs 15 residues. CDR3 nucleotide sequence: TGTGCCAGCAGCCAAGATGGAGGGGCGGGTGAAAAACTGTTTTTT. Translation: CASSQDGGAGEKLFF.

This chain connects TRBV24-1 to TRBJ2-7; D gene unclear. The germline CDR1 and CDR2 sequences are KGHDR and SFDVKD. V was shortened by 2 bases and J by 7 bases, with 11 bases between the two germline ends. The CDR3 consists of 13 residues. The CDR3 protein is CATSDSMEGEQYF. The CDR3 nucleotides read TGTGCCACCAGTGATTCGATGGAAGGTGAGCAGTACTTC.

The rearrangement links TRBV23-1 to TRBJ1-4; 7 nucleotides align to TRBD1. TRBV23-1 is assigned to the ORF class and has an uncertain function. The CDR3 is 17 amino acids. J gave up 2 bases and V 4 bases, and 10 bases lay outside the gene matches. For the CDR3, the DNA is TGCGCCAGCAGTCCGCTACAGGGGACTGAGACTAATGAAAAACTGTTTTTT. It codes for CASSPLQGTETNEKLFF.

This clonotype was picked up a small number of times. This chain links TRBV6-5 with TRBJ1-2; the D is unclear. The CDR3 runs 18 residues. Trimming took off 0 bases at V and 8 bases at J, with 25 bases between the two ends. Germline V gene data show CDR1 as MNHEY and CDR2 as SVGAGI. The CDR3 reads CASSYSFTRLSHTPGYTF. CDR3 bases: TGTGCCAGCAGTTACTCGTTCACCCGACTTTCCCACACTCCAGGCTACACCTTC.

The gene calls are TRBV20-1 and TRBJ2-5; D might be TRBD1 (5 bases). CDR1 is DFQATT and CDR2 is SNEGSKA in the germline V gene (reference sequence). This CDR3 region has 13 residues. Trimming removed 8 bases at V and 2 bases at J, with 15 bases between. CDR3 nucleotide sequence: TGCAGTTCCCTGAAGCAGGGACAAGAGACCCAGTACTTC. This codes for CSSLKQGQETQYF.

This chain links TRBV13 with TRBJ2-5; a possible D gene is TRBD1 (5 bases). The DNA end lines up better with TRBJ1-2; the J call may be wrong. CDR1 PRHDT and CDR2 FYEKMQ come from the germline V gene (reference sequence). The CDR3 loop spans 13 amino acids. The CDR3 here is CASRVGGKRGYTF. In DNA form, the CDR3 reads TGTGCCAGCAGGGTTGGGGGGAAGCGTGGCTACACCTTC.

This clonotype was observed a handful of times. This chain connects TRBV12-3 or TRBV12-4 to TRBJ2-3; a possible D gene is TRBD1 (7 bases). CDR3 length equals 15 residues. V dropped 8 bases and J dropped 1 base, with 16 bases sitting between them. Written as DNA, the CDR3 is TGTGCCAGCCAGTGCGGGGACAGTTGCACAGATACGCAGTATTTT. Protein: CASQCGDSCTDTQYF.

CDR3 protein: CSASVMRRSYNEQFF. CDR3 nucleotide sequence: TGCAGTGCTAGTGTCATGCGACGCTCCTACAATGAGCAGTTCTTC. The genes are TRBV20-1 and TRBJ2-1, with D unclear. The germline V and J ends were trimmed by 3 bases and 0 bases, with 12 bases remaining between them. There are 15 residues in the CDR3. Germline CDR1 DFQATT, CDR2 SNEGSKA (reference sequence).